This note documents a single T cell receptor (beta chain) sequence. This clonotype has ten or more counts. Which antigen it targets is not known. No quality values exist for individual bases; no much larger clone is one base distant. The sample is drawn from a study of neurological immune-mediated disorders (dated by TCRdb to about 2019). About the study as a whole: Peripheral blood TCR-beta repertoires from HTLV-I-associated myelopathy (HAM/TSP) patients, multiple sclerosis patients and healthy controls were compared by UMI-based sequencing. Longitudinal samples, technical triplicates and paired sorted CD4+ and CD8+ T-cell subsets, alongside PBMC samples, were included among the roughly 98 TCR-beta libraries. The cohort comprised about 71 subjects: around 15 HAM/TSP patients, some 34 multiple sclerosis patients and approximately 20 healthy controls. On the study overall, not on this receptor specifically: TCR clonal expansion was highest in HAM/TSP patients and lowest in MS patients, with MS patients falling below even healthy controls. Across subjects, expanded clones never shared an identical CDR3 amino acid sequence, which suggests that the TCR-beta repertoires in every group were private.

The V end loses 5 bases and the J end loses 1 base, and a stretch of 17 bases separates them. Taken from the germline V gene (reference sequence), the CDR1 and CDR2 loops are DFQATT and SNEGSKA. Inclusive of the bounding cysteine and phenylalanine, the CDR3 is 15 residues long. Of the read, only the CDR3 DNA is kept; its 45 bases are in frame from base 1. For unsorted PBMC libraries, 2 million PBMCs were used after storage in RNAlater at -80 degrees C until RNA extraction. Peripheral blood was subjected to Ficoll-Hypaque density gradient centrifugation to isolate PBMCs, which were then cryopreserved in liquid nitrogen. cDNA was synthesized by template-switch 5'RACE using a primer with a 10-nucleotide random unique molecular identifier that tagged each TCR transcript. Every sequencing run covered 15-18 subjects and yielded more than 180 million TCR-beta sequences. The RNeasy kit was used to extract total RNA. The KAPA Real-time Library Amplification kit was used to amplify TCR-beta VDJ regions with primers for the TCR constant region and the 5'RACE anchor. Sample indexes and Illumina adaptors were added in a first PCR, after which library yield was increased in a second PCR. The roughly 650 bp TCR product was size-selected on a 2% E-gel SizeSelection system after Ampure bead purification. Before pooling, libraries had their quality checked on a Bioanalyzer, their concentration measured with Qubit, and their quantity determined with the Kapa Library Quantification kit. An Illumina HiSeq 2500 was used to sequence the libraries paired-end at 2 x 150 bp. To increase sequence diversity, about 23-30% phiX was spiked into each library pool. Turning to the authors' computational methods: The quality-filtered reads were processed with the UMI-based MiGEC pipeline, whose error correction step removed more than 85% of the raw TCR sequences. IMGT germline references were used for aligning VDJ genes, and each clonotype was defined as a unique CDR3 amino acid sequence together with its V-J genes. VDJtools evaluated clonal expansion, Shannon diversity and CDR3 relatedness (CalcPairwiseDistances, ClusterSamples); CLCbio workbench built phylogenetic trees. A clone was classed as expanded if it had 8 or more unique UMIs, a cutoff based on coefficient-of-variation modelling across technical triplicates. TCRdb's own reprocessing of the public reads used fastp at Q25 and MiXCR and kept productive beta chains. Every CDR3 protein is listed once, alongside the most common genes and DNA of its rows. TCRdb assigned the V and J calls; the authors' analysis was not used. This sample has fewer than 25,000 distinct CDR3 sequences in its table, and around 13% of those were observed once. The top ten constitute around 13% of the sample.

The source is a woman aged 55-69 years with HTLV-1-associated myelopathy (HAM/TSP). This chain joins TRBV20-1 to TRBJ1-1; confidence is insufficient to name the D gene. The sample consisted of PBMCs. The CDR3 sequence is CSASKESGRNTEAFF. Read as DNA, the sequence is TGCAGTGCTTCAAAAGAATCTGGCAGGAACACTGAAGCTTTCTTT.